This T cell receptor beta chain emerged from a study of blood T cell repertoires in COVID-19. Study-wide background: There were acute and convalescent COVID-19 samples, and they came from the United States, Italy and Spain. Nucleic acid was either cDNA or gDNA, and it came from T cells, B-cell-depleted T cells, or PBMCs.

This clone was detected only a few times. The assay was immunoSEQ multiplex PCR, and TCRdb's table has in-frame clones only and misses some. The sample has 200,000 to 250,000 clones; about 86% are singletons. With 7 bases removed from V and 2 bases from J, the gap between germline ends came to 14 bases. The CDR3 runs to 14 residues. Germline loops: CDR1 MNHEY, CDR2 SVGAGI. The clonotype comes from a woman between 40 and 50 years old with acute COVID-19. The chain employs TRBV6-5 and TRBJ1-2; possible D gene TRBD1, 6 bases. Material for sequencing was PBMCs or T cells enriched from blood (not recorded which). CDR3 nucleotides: TGTGCCAGCACTCTACCAACAGGGAACTATGGCTACACCTTC. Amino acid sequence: CASTLPTGNYGYTF.